This is a list of T cell receptor beta chains from one sample in a study of T-cell reconstitution after alpha-beta-depleted transplantation in children. TCRdb fed the PCR reads into MiXCR, producing one record per CDR3 protein. The table shows about 220,000 distinct CDR3 sequences, with about 15% occurring only once. The sequencing here drew on PBMCs, mostly from graft donor cells, taken 360 days after TCRalphabeta/CD19-depleted stem cell transplant. These receptors all come from a male patient between 2 and 10 years old who had a stem cell transplant for acute lymphoblastic leukemia, so the T cells may come from the graft donor. Each CDR3 is given with its conserved first and last residue. D genes are given only for firm matches. Only some rows state a clone size, as once, few, many or a class for expanded clones.

j_call v_call clone_size d_call cdr3_aa cdr3_nt
TRBJ1-1 TRBV27 many NA CASSLGPAMNTEAFF TGTGCCAGCAGTTTAGGCCCGGCCATGAACACTGAAGCTTTCTTT
TRBJ1-1 TRBV2 NA NA CASRIENTEAFF TGTGCCAGCAGGATAGAGAACACTGAAGCTTTCTTT
TRBJ1-6 TRBV7-2 NA NA CASSLMGQGNSPLHF TGTGCCAGCAGCTTAATGGGGCAGGGCAATTCACCCCTCCACTTT
TRBJ2-2 TRBV12-3/TRBV12-4 few NA CASRIPGYLFF TGTGCCAGCAGAATACCCGGGTATCTGTTTTTT
TRBJ2-5 TRBV7-6 many TRBD1 CASSLAPQGAGETQYF TGTGCCAGCAGCTTAGCACCACAGGGGGCTGGGGAGACCCAGTACTTC
TRBJ1-1 TRBV25-1 NA NA CASSEHRAGTEAFF TGTGCCAGCAGTGAACACAGGGCAGGAACTGAAGCTTTCTTT
TRBJ2-1 TRBV7-2 few NA CASSLKQVYNEQFF TGTGCCAGCAGCTTGAAGCAGGTTTACAATGAGCAGTTCTTC
TRBJ1-4 TRBV5-1 NA NA CASSLAGKGEKLFF TGCGCCAGCAGCTTGGCAGGAAAGGGAGAAAAACTGTTTTTT
TRBJ2-3 TRBV4-2 few NA CASSQEPSTDTQYF TGTGCCAGCAGCCAAGAACCCAGCACAGATACGCAGTATTTT
TRBJ2-3 TRBV27 many TRBD1 CASGPESRGPLDTQYF TGTGCCAGCGGTCCCGAGAGCAGGGGGCCTTTAGATACGCAGTATTTT
TRBJ2-1 TRBV2 few NA CASEKGPLSVPNEQFF TGTGCCAGCGAGAAGGGGCCCTTAAGCGTACCCAATGAGCAGTTCTTC
TRBJ2-7 TRBV5-6 many NA CASSPGRTLYEQYF TGTGCCAGCAGTCCGGGACGCACTCTCTACGAGCAGTACTTC
TRBJ2-5 TRBV7-9 NA NA CASMRKGYQETQYF TGTGCCAGCATGAGAAAAGGGTACCAAGAGACCCAGTACTTC
TRBJ1-1 TRBV6-2/TRBV6-3 few NA CASEQGRNTEAFF TGTGCCAGCGAGCAGGGGAGGAACACTGAAGCTTTCTTT
TRBJ2-5 TRBV11-2 NA NA CASSLGHQETQYF TGTGCCAGCAGCTTAGGCCACCAAGAGACCCAGTACTTC
TRBJ2-1 TRBV20-1 few TRBD1 CSVTGQQDNEQFF TGCAGTGTCACGGGACAGCAGGACAATGAGCAGTTCTTC
TRBJ2-7 TRBV20-1 many TRBD2 CSATGTSGYEQYF TGCAGTGCCACCGGGACTAGCGGCTACGAGCAGTACTTC
TRBJ2-7 TRBV20-1 few TRBD2 CSARLADLYEQYF TGCAGTGCTAGGCTAGCGGACTTATACGAGCAGTACTTC
TRBJ1-2 TRBV7-8 NA NA CASSSRRFLGYGYTF TGTGCCAGCAGTTCTCGCCGCTTCTTAGGGTATGGCTACACCTTC
TRBJ2-1 TRBV12-3/TRBV12-4 few TRBD2 CASSLDRTSGKYNEQFF TGTGCCAGCAGTTTAGATCGGACTAGCGGAAAATACAATGAGCAGTTCTTC
TRBJ2-3 TRBV7-6 NA TRBD2 CASRLAGEGTDTQYF TGTGCCAGCAGACTAGCGGGAGAGGGCACAGATACGCAGTATTTT
TRBJ1-1 TRBV4-3 few NA CASSQVYSLEAFF TGCGCCAGCAGCCAAGTGTATAGTCTTGAAGCTTTCTTT
TRBJ2-2 TRBV10-3 NA NA CAISESRARNTGELFF TGTGCCATCAGTGAGTCGCGAGCTCGGAACACCGGGGAGCTGTTTTTT
TRBJ1-4 TRBV25-1 NA NA CASIDSQGGEKLFF TGTGCCAGCATCGACAGTCAGGGCGGTGAAAAACTGTTTTTT
TRBJ2-1 TRBV6-1 NA NA CASSPFPDQVSYNEQFF TGTGCCAGCAGTCCCTTCCCTGACCAAGTCTCCTACAATGAGCAGTTCTTC
TRBJ2-3 TRBV20-1 NA NA CSARGERLTDTQYF TGCAGTGCGCGGGGTGAAAGGTTGACAGATACGCAGTATTTT
TRBJ2-2 TRBV20-1 NA TRBD2 CSARDLSGLNTGELFF TGCAGTGCTAGAGATCTTAGCGGGCTTAACACCGGGGAGCTGTTTTTT
TRBJ2-1 TRBV20-1 NA NA CSAGFGAIVSLGQFF TGCAGTGCTGGCTTTGGGGCGATTGTATCCCTGGGGCAGTTCTTC
TRBJ1-3 TRBV5-1 NA NA CASSPDNSGNTIYF TGCGCCAGCAGCCCGGACAACTCTGGAAACACCATATATTTT
TRBJ2-7 TRBV29-1 few NA CSVEWRGLDEQYF TGCAGCGTTGAATGGAGGGGTCTTGACGAGCAGTACTTC
TRBJ1-1 TRBV6-5 NA TRBD1 CASSYYGTGGTEAFF TGTGCCAGCAGTTACTATGGGACAGGGGGCACTGAAGCTTTCTTT
TRBJ1-4 TRBV6-1 few NA CASCGSLATNEKLFF TGTGCCAGCTGCGGGTCCTTGGCAACTAATGAAAAACTGTTTTTT
TRBJ2-1 TRBV5-1 few TRBD2 CASSYAGGSSSYNEQFF TGCGCCAGCAGCTATGCGGGGGGCTCGAGCTCCTACAATGAGCAGTTCTTC
TRBJ1-1 TRBV20-1 many NA CSARPGFNTEAFF TGCAGTGCTAGACCGGGGTTTAACACTGAAGCTTTCTTT
TRBJ2-1 TRBV7-9 many NA CASSLIVRGRNEQFF TGTGCCAGCAGCTTAATAGTCAGGGGCCGAAATGAGCAGTTCTTC
TRBJ2-2 TRBV7-2 NA NA CASSLDRMGTGELFF TGTGCCAGCAGCCTCGACAGGATGGGGACCGGGGAGCTGTTTTTT
TRBJ2-6 TRBV11-2 few TRBD1 CASSRDSGGLSGANVLTF TGTGCCAGCAGCCGGGACAGTGGGGGCCTCTCTGGGGCCAACGTCCTGACTTTC
TRBJ1-4 TRBV6-5 NA NA CASSYSWDNEKLFF TGTGCCAGCAGTTACTCGTGGGACAATGAAAAACTGTTTTTT
TRBJ2-5 TRBV12-3/TRBV12-4 NA NA CASTFVGSGRQETQYF TGTGCCAGCACTTTCGTCGGCAGCGGCCGCCAAGAGACCCAGTACTTC
TRBJ1-1 TRBV2 NA NA CASSEWDAEAFF TGTGCCAGCAGTGAATGGGACGCTGAAGCTTTCTTT
TRBJ2-2 TRBV3-1 once NA CACSPSISPRELFF TGTGCCTGCAGCCCTTCTATCAGCCCGAGGGAGCTGTTTTTT
TRBJ2-7 TRBV7-2 many NA CASSLSLYGALMDF TGTGCCAGCAGCTTATCCCTATATGGGGCCCTGATGGACTTC
TRBJ2-6 TRBV12-3/TRBV12-4 NA NA CASSQTRANVLTF TGTGCCAGCAGTCAAACCCGGGCCAACGTCCTGACTTTC